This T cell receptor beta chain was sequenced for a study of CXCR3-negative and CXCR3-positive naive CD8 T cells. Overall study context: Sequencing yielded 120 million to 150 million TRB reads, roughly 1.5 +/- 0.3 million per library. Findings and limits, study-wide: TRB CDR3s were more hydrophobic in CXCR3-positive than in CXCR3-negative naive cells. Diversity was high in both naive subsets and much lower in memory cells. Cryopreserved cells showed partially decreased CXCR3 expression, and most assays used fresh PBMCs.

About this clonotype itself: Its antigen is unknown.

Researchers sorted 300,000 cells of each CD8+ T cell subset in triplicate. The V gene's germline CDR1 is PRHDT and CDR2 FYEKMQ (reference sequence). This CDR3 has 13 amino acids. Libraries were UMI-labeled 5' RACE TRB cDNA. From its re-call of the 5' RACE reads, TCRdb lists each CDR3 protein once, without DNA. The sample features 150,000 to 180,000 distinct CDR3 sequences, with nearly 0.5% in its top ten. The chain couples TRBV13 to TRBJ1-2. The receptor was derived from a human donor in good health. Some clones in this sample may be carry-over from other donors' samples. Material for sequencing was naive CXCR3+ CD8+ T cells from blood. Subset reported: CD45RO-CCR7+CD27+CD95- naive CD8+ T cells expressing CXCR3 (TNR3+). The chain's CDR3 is CASSLGDDYGYTF.